This section outlines one T cell receptor beta chain sequence together with its context. This specimen comes from a study of blood T cell repertoires in COVID-19. Overall study context: Samples representing acute and convalescent COVID-19 were sourced from the United States, Italy and Spain. In each case, the material was cDNA or gDNA derived from T cells, B-cell-depleted T cells, or PBMCs.

V lost 3 bases to trimming and J lost 3 bases; unmatched junction nucleotides: 11. The CDR3 sequence is 17 residues long. CDR1 is MNHEY, CDR2 SMNVEV, per germline (reference sequence). Study processing details: Nucleated cell number was recorded as an estimate derived from reference gene primer amplification. Only in-frame clones appear in the TCRdb table, and some are missing; sequencing was by immunoSEQ multiplex PCR. V and J calls and clone size follow that table, whereas D and trimming were derived from the DNA. The sample lists 290,000 or so clones, roughly 85% seen once, with 4.5% to 5.5% in the top ten.

The sample was peripheral blood. The V gene is TRBV27, the J gene TRBJ1-1; 9 bases are shared with TRBD1. This sequence was found in a man in his fifties or sixties with active or convalescent COVID-19. CDR3: CASSFRDREPADTEAFF. The CDR3 DNA is TGTGCCAGCAGTTTCCGGGACAGGGAGCCTGCGGACACTGAAGCTTTCTTT.